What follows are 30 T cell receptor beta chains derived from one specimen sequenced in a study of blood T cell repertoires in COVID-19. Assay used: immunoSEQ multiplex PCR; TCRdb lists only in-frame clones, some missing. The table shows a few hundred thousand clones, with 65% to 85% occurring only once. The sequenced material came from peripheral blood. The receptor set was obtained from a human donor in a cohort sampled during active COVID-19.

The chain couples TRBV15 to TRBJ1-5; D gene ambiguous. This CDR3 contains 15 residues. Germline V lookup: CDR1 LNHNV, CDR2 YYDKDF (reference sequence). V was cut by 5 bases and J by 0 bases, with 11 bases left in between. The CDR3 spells CATSGGLYSNQPQHF. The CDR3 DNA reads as TGTGCCACCAGCGGCGGACTGTATAGCAATCAGCCCCAGCATTTT.

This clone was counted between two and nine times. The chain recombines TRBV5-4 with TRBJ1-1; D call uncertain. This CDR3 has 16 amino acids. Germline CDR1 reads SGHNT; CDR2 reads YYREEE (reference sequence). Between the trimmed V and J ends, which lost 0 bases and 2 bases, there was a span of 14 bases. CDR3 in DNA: TGTGCCAGCAGCTTGGCCAGAGGGTCCGAAAACACTGAAGCTTTCTTT. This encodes CASSLARGSENTEAFF.

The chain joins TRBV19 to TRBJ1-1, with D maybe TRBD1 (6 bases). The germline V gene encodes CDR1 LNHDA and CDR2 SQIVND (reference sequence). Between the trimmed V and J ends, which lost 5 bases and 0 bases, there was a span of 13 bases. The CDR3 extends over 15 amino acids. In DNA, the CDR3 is TGTGCCAGTAGTCCCCCGCGGACAGTGAACACTGAAGCTTTCTTT. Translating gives CASSPPRTVNTEAFF.

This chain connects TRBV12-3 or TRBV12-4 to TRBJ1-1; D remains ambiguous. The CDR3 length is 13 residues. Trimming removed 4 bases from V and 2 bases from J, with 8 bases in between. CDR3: CASSSRKNTEAFF. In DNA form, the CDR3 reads TGTGCCAGCAGTTCGAGGAAAAACACTGAAGCTTTCTTT.

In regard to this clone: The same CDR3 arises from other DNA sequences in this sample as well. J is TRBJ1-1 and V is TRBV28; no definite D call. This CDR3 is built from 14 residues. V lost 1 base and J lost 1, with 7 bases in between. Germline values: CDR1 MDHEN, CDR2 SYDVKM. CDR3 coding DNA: TGTGCCAGCAGTTTATCAGGCAGGAACACTGAAGCTTTCTTT. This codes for CASSLSGRNTEAFF.

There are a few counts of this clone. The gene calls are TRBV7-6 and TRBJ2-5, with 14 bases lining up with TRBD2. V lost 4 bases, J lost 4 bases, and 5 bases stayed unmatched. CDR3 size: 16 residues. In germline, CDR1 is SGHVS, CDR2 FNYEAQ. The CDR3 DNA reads TGTGCCAGCAGCTGGACTAGCGGGGGGACCGGAGAGACCCAGTACTTC. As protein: CASSWTSGGTGETQYF.

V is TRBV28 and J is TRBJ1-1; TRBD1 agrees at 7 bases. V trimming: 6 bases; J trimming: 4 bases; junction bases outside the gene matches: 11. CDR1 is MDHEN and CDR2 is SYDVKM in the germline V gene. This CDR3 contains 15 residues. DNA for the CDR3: TGTGCCAGCAGACGACCGGGACAGTATATCACTGAAGCTTTCTTT. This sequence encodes CASRRPGQYITEAFF.

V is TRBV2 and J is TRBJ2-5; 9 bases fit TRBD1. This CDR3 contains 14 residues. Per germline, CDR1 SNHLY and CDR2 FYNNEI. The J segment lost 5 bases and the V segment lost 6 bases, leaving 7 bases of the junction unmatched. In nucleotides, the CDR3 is TGTGCCAGCAGGAAGACAGGGGGGTCGGAGACCCAGTACTTC. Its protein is CASRKTGGSETQYF. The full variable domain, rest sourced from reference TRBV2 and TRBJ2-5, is EPEVTQTPSHQVTQMGQEVILRCVPISNHLYFYWYRQILGQKVEFLVSFYNNEISEKSEIFDDQFSVERPDGSNFTLKIRSTKLEDSAMYFCASRKTGGSETQYFGPGTRLLVL.

The CDR3 protein is CASSSTSARGRNTEAFF. The CDR3 DNA reads as TGTGCCAGCAGTTCAACCTCCGCGCGGGGGCGGAACACTGAAGCTTTCTTT. The rearrangement uses TRBV28 and TRBJ1-1; TRBD1 might be the D (6 bases). Germline V CDR1 and CDR2: MDHEN, SYDVKM. V lost 4 bases to trimming and J lost 1 base, with 19 bases between them. The CDR3 length is 17 residues.

The CDR3 nucleotides are TGCGCCAGCAGCCTGGGGACTGGGGATACTGAAGCTTTCTTT. Its translation: CASSLGTGDTEAFF. The V gene is TRBV4-3, the J gene TRBJ1-1; a weak D match, TRBD1 (5 bases). Trimming took off 4 bases at V and 5 bases at J, with 14 bases between the two ends. Germline V gene sequence: CDR1 LGHNA, CDR2 YSLEER. The CDR3 has 14 residues.

In DNA, the CDR3 is TGTGCCAGCAGCGTAGGTGGGGACAGGAGTCCCCTCCACTTT. Translating it yields CASSVGGDRSPLHF. The V and J genes are TRBV9 and TRBJ1-6; 8 positions match TRBD1. V gave up 0 bases and J gave up 13 bases; unmatched junction bases: 6. This CDR3 spans 14 amino acids. CDR1 and CDR2 from the germline V gene are SGDLS and YYNGEE.

The CDR3 sequence is CASSQQGYYNSPLHF. In DNA form, the CDR3 reads TGTGCCAGCAGCCAACAGGGTTATTATAATTCACCCCTCCACTTT. The chain links TRBV3-1 (or the pseudogene TRBV3-2) to TRBJ1-6; possible D gene TRBD1, 5 bases. The germline V gene encodes CDR1 LGHDT and CDR2 YNNKEL (reference sequence). The CDR3 spans 15 residues. Trimming pared 2 bases from V and 4 bases from J, leaving 9 bases between.

The CDR3 sequence: CASSQDAGQNIQYF. The CDR3 bases are TGCGCCAGCAGCCAAGATGCGGGGCAAAACATTCAGTACTTC. V usage is TRBV4-3 and J usage is TRBJ2-4; tentatively, D is TRBD2 (6 bases). V lost 0 bases, J lost 5 bases, and 8 bases lay in between. The CDR3 length is 14 residues. The germline V gene has CDR1 LGHNA and CDR2 YSLEER.

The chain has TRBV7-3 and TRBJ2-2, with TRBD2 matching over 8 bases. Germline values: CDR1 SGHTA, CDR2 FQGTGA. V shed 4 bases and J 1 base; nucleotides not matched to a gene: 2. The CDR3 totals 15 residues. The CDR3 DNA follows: TGTGCCAGCAGCTCCCTAGCGGGGAACACCGGGGAGCTGTTTTTT. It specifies CASSSLAGNTGELFF. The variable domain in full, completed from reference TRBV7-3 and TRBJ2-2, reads GAGVSQTPSNKVTEKGKYVELRCDPISGHTALYWYRQSLGQGPEFLIYFQGTGAADDSGLPNDRFFAVRPEGSVSTLKIQRTERGDSAVYLCASSSLAGNTGELFFGEGSRLTVL.

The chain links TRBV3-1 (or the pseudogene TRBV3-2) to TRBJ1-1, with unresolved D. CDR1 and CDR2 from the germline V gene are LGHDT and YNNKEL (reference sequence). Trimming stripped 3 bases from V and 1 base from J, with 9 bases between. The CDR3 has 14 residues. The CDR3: CASSQLYENTEAFF. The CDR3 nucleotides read TGTGCCAGCAGCCAGCTCTACGAGAACACTGAAGCTTTCTTT.

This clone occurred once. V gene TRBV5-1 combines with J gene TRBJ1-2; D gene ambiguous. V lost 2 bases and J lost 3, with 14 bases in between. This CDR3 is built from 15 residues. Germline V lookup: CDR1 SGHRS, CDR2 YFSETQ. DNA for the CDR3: TGCGCCAGCAGCTTAAATGCGGTATTGGACTATGGCTACACCTTC. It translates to CASSLNAVLDYGYTF.

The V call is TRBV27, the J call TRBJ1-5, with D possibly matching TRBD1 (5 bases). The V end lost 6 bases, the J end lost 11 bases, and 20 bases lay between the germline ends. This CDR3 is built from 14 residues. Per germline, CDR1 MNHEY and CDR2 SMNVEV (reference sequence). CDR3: CASSDRPPPVAQHF. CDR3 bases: TGTGCCAGCAGCGACAGACCCCCTCCGGTGGCCCAGCATTTT.

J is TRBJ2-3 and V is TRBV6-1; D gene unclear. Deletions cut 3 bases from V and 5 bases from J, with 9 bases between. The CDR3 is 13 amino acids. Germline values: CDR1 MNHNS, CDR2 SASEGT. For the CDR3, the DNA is TGTGCCAGCAGTGACCTCGGTGGAGATACGCAGTATTTT. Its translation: CASSDLGGDTQYF.

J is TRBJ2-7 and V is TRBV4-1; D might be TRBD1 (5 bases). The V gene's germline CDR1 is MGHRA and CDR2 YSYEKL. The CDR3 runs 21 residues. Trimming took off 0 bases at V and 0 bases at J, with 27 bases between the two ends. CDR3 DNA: TGCGCCAGCAGCCAAGATCTAGGGGCTTGGCAGACCGTCCCGAGCTCCTACGAGCAGTACTTC. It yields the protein CASSQDLGAWQTVPSSYEQYF.

The CDR3 DNA reads as TGTGCCAGCAGCACGTCGACAGGGGATGGCTACACCTTC. This sequence encodes CASSTSTGDGYTF. This chain uses TRBV7-3 with TRBJ1-2; 8 bases align to TRBD1. The germline V gene has CDR1 SGHTA and CDR2 FQGTGA. Losses at the gene ends were 5 bases for V and 6 bases for J; bases not matched to a gene: 5. This CDR3 is built from 13 residues.

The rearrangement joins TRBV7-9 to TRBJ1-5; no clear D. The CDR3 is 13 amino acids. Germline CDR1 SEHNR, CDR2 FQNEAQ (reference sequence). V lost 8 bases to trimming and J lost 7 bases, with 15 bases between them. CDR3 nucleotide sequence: TGTGCCAGCCAGTCTGGCGGGATCCAGCCCCAGCATTTT. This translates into CASQSGGIQPQHF.

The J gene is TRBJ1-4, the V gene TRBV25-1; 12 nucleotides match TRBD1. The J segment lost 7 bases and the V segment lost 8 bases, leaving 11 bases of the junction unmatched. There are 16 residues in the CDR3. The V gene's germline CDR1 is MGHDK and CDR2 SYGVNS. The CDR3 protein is CASDPGQGALGEKLFF. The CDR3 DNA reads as TGTGCCAGCGACCCGGGACAGGGGGCTCTTGGTGAAAAACTGTTTTTT.

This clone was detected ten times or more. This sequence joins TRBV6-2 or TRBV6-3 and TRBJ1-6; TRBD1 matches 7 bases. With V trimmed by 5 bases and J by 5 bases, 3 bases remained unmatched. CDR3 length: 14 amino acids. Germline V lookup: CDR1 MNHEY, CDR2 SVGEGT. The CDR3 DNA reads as TGTGCCAGCAGTACAGGACAGGATAATTCACCCCTCCACTTT. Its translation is CASSTGQDNSPLHF.

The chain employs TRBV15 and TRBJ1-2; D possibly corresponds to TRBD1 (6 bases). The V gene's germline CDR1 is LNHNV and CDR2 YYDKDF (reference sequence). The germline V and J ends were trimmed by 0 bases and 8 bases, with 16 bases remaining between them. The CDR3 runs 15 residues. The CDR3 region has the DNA TGTGCCACCAGCAGAGACCTACAGGGTGCGCAAGGCTACACCTTC. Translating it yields CATSRDLQGAQGYTF.

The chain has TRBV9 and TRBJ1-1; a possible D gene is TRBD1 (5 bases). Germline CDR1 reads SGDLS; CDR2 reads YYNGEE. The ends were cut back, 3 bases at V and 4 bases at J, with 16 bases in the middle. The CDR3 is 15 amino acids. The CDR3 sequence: CASSAPPGRSTEAFF. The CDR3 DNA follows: TGTGCCAGCAGCGCGCCCCCAGGGAGGAGCACTGAAGCTTTCTTT.

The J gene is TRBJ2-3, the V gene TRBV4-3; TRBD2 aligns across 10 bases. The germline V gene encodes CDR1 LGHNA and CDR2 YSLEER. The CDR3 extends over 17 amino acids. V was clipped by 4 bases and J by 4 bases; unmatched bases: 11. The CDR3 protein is CASSRLQRGGHPDTQYF. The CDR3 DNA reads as TGCGCCAGCAGCCGCCTACAGCGGGGGGGCCATCCAGATACGCAGTATTTT.

As DNA, the CDR3 is TGCAGTGCTAGTGCAGACAGGGGAGGGTCAGGGGGTAGTGGCTACACCTTC. This gives the protein CSASADRGGSGGSGYTF. The genes are TRBV20-1 and TRBJ1-2; 8 bases match TRBD1. V gave up 3 bases and J gave up 7 bases; unmatched junction bases: 19. There are 17 residues in the CDR3. CDR1 is DFQATT, CDR2 SNEGSKA, per germline (reference sequence).

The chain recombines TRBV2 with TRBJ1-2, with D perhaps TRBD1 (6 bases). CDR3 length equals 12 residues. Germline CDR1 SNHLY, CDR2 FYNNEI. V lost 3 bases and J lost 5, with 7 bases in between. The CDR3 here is CASSEGAYGYTF. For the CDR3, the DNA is TGTGCCAGCAGTGAGGGGGCATATGGCTACACCTTC.

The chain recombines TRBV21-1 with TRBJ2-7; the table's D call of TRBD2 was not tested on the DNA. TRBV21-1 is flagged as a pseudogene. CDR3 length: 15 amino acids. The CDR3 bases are TGTGCCAGCAGCAATTCTGTAGCCCCCTTCGGGGAGCAGTACTTC. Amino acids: CASSNSVAPFGEQYF.

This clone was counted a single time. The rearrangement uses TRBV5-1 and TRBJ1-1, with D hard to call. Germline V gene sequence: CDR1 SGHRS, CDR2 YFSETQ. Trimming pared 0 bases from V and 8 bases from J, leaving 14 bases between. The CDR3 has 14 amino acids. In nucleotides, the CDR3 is TGCGCCAGCAGCTTGGTGGTGGGCAGCGGGGAAGCTTTCTTT. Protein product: CASSLVVGSGEAFF.